Below, 22 T cell receptor beta chains from the same sample are listed, as sequenced in a study of T cells after yellow fever vaccination. TCRdb used MiXCR to reprocess the 5' RACE reads, holding one entry per CDR3 protein. The profile shows roughly 250,000 distinct CDR3 sequences, roughly 13% of them singletons. Sequenced here: CD4+ T cells sorted from PBMCs, sampled 45 days after the yellow fever booster vaccination. These receptors were collected from a man aged 25 to 45 who received the YFV17D yellow fever vaccine.

This chain links TRBV5-1 with TRBJ2-6, with unresolved D. The V end was cut by 4 bases, the J end by 2 bases, with 13 bases between. The CDR3 sequence is 16 residues long. The germline V gene encodes CDR1 SGHRS and CDR2 YFSETQ. The chain's CDR3 is CASSVAWTAGANVLTF. The DNA for the CDR3 is TGCGCCAGCAGCGTAGCCTGGACGGCTGGGGCCAACGTCCTGACTTTC.

In this sample, this clonotype turned up a few times. J is TRBJ2-2 and V is TRBV27; D is undetermined. Between the trimmed V and J ends, which lost 1 base and 5 bases, there was a span of 8 bases. The CDR3 spans 14 residues. CDR1 is MNHEY, CDR2 SMNVEV, per germline (reference sequence). DNA for the CDR3: TGTGCCAGCAGTTTATTTTCTAGAACCGGGGAGCTGTTTTTT. Amino acid sequence: CASSLFSRTGELFF.

This clonotype was picked up a small number of times. The rearrangement uses TRBV28 and TRBJ2-7; D could derive from TRBD1 or TRBD2 (5 bases each). This CDR3 is built from 15 residues. Germline CDR1 and CDR2: MDHEN and SYDVKM. The V end lost 8 bases, the J end lost 0 bases, and 17 bases lay between the germline ends. CDR3 DNA sequence: TGTGCCAGCCGGAGGATGACAGATAGCTCCTACGAGCAGTACTTC. Its translation: CASRRMTDSSYEQYF.

The chain joins TRBV24-1 to TRBJ2-5; 10 nucleotides match TRBD1. The CDR3 is 15 amino acids. Per germline, CDR1 KGHDR and CDR2 SFDVKD. The ends lost 1 base at V and 4 bases at J; junction bases unmatched: 2. The CDR3 coding sequence is TGTGCCACCAGTGATTTCCGGGACAGGGGAGAGACCCAGTACTTC. Residues: CATSDFRDRGETQYF.

This clonotype was recorded a few times. The chain links TRBV5-1 to TRBJ2-1; D unresolved. This CDR3 is built from 12 residues. With 4 bases removed from V and 10 bases from J, the gap between germline ends came to 12 bases. Germline V gene sequence: CDR1 SGHRS, CDR2 YFSETQ. The CDR3 protein is CASSPDAGEQFF. CDR3 coding DNA: TGCGCCAGCAGCCCAGACGCAGGCGAGCAGTTCTTC.

This clonotype was counted between two and nine times. This chain links TRBV5-1 with TRBJ1-3, with TRBD1 identical over 8 bases. The CDR3 consists of 14 residues. Germline CDR1 SGHRS, CDR2 YFSETQ. Trimming removed 4 bases from V and 2 bases from J; junction bases left unmatched: 2. The CDR3 loop is CASSRDRTGNTIYF. The CDR3, as DNA: TGCGCCAGCAGCCGGGACAGGACTGGAAACACCATATATTTT. The entire variable domain, with the rest obtained from reference TRBV5-1 and TRBJ1-3, is as follows: KAGVTQTPRYLIKTRGQQVTLSCSPISGHRSVSWYQQTPGQGLQFLFEYFSETQRNKGNFPGRFSGRQFSNSRSEMNVSTLELGDSALYLCASSRDRTGNTIYFGEGSWLTVV.

The CDR3 sequence: CASGQGRSDTQYF. CDR3 DNA sequence: TGTGCCAGCGGGCAGGGAAGGTCAGATACGCAGTATTTT. This chain links TRBV6-2 or TRBV6-3 with TRBJ2-3; D is possibly TRBD1 (5 bases). V was pared by 8 bases and J by 4 bases, with 13 bases between. CDR1 and CDR2 from the germline V gene are MNHEY and SVGEGT. The CDR3 has 13 residues.

The chain recombines TRBV6-4 with TRBJ2-1; perhaps TRBD1 as D (5 bases). Germline CDR1 is MRHNA and CDR2 is SNTAGT. The CDR3 consists of 14 residues. Trimming took off 2 bases at V and 7 bases at J, with 12 bases between the two ends. Here the CDR3 DNA reads TGTGCCAGCAGTGACGGGGTAGGGGAAAATGAGCAGTTCTTC. Translation gives CASSDGVGENEQFF.

The sample holds many counts of this clonotype. The chain carries TRBV19 and TRBJ2-2; TRBD2 matches 7 bases. CDR1 and CDR2 (germline): LNHDA, SQIVND (reference sequence). V was clipped by 6 bases and J by 5 bases; unmatched bases: 12. The CDR3 extends over 16 amino acids. The CDR3, as DNA: TGTGCCAGTAGGCCTCAGCGGGGCGCAGGTACCGGGGAGCTGTTTTTT. Translation gives CASRPQRGAGTGELFF.

The table lists this clonotype with a few counts. The rearrangement joins TRBV7-2 to TRBJ1-4; D is ambiguous. The CDR3 length is 17 residues. Trimming removed 1 base from V and 0 bases from J, with 12 bases in between. Germline CDR1 SGHTA, CDR2 FQGNSA. DNA for the CDR3: TGTGCCAGCAGCTTAGTAGCCACAGCCCCAACTAATGAAAAACTGTTTTTT. Protein sequence: CASSLVATAPTNEKLFF.

This chain joins TRBV11-1 and TRBJ2-2, with TRBD2 matching 9 bases. Germline V gene data show CDR1 as SGHAT and CDR2 as FQDESV (reference sequence). Trimming took 7 bases from V and 2 from J; bases not matched to a gene: 17. CDR3 length equals 19 residues. The DNA for the CDR3 is TGTGCCAGCACCCTCCCCGGAAGACTAGCGGAAACTAACACCGGGGAGCTGTTTTTT. Its translation: CASTLPGRLAETNTGELFF.

This chain uses TRBV20-1 with TRBJ1-2; D unclear. The CDR3 sequence is 12 residues long. From germline, CDR1 is DFQATT and CDR2 SNEGSKA (reference sequence). Between the trimmed V and J ends, which lost 3 bases and 2 bases, there was a span of 7 bases. In DNA, the CDR3 is TGCAGTGCTAGCACAGAGAACTATGGCTACACCTTC. Protein: CSASTENYGYTF.

This clonotype was recorded a few times. The chain combines TRBV12-3 or TRBV12-4 with TRBJ1-2; D is undetermined. The V gene lost 6 bases and the J gene lost 5 bases, with 19 bases spanning the gap. The CDR3 is 15 amino acids. The DNA of the CDR3 is TGTGCCAGCAGCCCCCTTCAGAACCCCTGGTATGGCTACACCTTC. Translation: CASSPLQNPWYGYTF.

This clonotype was seen a few times. The V and J genes are TRBV7-9 and TRBJ2-7; TRBD1 matches 9 bases. J was trimmed by 4 bases and V by 4 bases; bases with no gene match: 8. The CDR3 spans 15 residues. Germline V gene data show CDR1 as SEHNR and CDR2 as FQNEAQ (reference sequence). Here the CDR3 reads CASSSGGTGSYEQYF. The CDR3 nucleotides read TGTGCCAGCAGCTCAGGGGGGACAGGGAGTTACGAGCAGTACTTC.

This clonotype was picked up many times. The V call is TRBV27, the J call TRBJ1-1; 9 bases fit TRBD1. Germline V gene data show CDR1 as MNHEY and CDR2 as SMNVEV (reference sequence). Unmatched junction bases numbered 0, after V lost 3 bases and J lost 7 bases. The CDR3 runs to 12 residues. Written as DNA, the CDR3 is TGTGCCAGCAGTTTGGACAGGGGTGAAGCTTTCTTT. This encodes CASSLDRGEAFF.

The chain carries TRBV5-1 and TRBJ2-7; 9 nucleotides line up with TRBD2. Per the germline V gene, CDR1 is SGHRS and CDR2 is YFSETQ. Trimming removed 4 bases from V and 7 bases from J; junction bases left unmatched: 9. There are 14 residues in the CDR3. CDR3 sequence: CASSGTGTSREQYF. The CDR3 DNA reads as TGCGCCAGCAGCGGTACCGGGACTAGCCGGGAGCAGTACTTC.

This clonotype occurred a few times. The CDR3 spells CASSLISGAYNEQFF. Here the CDR3 DNA reads TGTGCCAGCAGTTTAATCAGCGGGGCCTACAATGAGCAGTTCTTC. The V call is TRBV12-3 or TRBV12-4, the J call TRBJ2-1; 7 bases agree with TRBD2. Germline trimming cut 2 bases from V and 2 bases from J; bases unmatched to any gene: 3. CDR3 length equals 15 residues.

This clonotype showed up just a few times. The V call is TRBV5-1, the J call TRBJ2-7; D gene ambiguous. Germline assignment: CDR1 SGHRS and CDR2 YFSETQ. V gave up 0 bases and J gave up 4 bases, with 8 bases separating them. The CDR3 is 13 residues long. This chain's CDR3 is CASSLDLGYEQYF. CDR3 nucleotide sequence: TGCGCCAGCAGCTTGGATCTTGGTTACGAGCAGTACTTC.

This clonotype was counted a few times. The gene calls are TRBV20-1 and TRBJ1-2, with D uncertain. The V end was cut by 3 bases, the J end by 3 bases, with 11 bases between. Germline values: CDR1 DFQATT, CDR2 SNEGSKA (reference sequence). The CDR3 runs to 13 residues. CDR3 in DNA: TGCAGTGCTAGTTTGGTGGGCCACTATGGCTACACCTTC. Amino acid sequence: CSASLVGHYGYTF.

This clonotype came up a few times. The chain couples TRBV7-6 to TRBJ2-5, with 8 nucleotides matching TRBD1. The CDR3 runs to 18 residues. The ends lost 1 base at V and 5 bases at J; junction bases unmatched: 15. Germline V lookup: CDR1 SGHVS, CDR2 FNYEAQ. CDR3 loop: CASSLDYSDRALGETQYF. Here the CDR3 DNA reads TGTGCCAGCAGCTTAGACTACTCGGACAGGGCTCTGGGGGAGACCCAGTACTTC.

This clonotype was picked up a small number of times. This rearrangement joins TRBV7-2 to TRBJ2-1, with 7 positions matching TRBD2. This CDR3 has 16 residues. CDR1 and CDR2 from the germline V gene are SGHTA and FQGNSA. With V trimmed by 1 base and J by 2 bases, 5 bases remained unmatched. The CDR3 loop reads CASSLVSGLTYNEQFF. In DNA, the CDR3 is TGTGCCAGCAGCTTAGTTAGCGGGCTTACCTACAATGAGCAGTTCTTC.

This chain joins TRBV4-3 and TRBJ2-7, with D possibly TRBD2 on 5 matching bases. Germline-derived CDR1 and CDR2 are LGHNA and YSLEER. The V and J ends lost 3 bases and 2 bases respectively, with 14 bases between them. This CDR3 has 15 amino acids. The CDR3 is CASSQTFDGAYEQYF. The CDR3 bases are TGCGCCAGCAGCCAGACGTTTGACGGGGCCTACGAGCAGTACTTC.